This T cell receptor beta chain was sequenced during a study of beta chain features in type 1 diabetes. In germline, CDR1 is SGHTA, CDR2 FQGNSA. Between the trimmed V and J ends, which lost 3 bases and 4 bases, there was a span of 9 bases. This CDR3 comprises 14 residues. This clone came up a few times. The isolated RNA, all of it, was reverse transcribed, so expressed TCRB transcripts were what got sequenced. The repertoire was sequenced with immunoSEQ multiplex PCR; TCRdb's copy has only in-frame clones and lacks some. The table shows 860,000 or so clones, with 17% occurring only once. Sorted populations were all over 95% pure.

Sequenced material: naive CD4+ T cells from blood. The origin of this receptor is a woman under 30 in good health. This rearrangement joins TRBV7-2 to TRBJ2-2, with D possibly matching TRBD1 (5 bases). CDR3: CASSLNQGTGELFF. The CDR3 nucleotides are TGTGCCAGCAGCTTGAACCAGGGCACCGGGGAGCTGTTTTTT.